This TCR beta chain was sequenced in a study of T cells after yellow fever vaccination. Background on the study: Low-cell-number fractions were prepared with SMART-Seq v4 Ultra Low Input. Findings and caveats of the study: Within FACS-sorted repertoires, abundant clonotypes contaminating from the bulk population could be present. Across the CD4 and CD8 compartments, a small share of clonotypes was present in both. Clones from primary vaccination mostly reappeared after the booster (around 97% CD4, around 90% CD8).

This clonotype showed up many times. The antigen is undetermined. The germline gives CDR1 SNHLY, CDR2 FYNNEI. CDR3 length: 14 residues. V was clipped by 6 bases and J by 4 bases, with 13 bases between them. TCRdb processed the 5' RACE reads anew with MiXCR; each CDR3 protein has one entry. The repertoire holds about 340,000 distinct CDR3 sequences, almost 4% seen once, with around 24% in the top ten. The chain couples TRBV2 to TRBJ2-1; the D gene is possibly TRBD1 (6 bases). The origin of this receptor is a man between 18 and 29 years old who received the YFV17D yellow fever vaccine. Material: PBMCs, obtained 5 days after the yellow fever booster vaccination. CDR3 sequence reads: CASSPLGAYNEQFF. CDR3 DNA sequence: TGTGCCAGCAGCCCTCTGGGGGCATACAATGAGCAGTTCTTC. The full variable domain, rest sourced from reference TRBV2 and TRBJ2-1, is EPEVTQTPSHQVTQMGQEVILRCVPISNHLYFYWYRQILGQKVEFLVSFYNNEISEKSEIFDDQFSVERPDGSNFTLKIRSTKLEDSAMYFCASSPLGAYNEQFFGPGTRLTVL.